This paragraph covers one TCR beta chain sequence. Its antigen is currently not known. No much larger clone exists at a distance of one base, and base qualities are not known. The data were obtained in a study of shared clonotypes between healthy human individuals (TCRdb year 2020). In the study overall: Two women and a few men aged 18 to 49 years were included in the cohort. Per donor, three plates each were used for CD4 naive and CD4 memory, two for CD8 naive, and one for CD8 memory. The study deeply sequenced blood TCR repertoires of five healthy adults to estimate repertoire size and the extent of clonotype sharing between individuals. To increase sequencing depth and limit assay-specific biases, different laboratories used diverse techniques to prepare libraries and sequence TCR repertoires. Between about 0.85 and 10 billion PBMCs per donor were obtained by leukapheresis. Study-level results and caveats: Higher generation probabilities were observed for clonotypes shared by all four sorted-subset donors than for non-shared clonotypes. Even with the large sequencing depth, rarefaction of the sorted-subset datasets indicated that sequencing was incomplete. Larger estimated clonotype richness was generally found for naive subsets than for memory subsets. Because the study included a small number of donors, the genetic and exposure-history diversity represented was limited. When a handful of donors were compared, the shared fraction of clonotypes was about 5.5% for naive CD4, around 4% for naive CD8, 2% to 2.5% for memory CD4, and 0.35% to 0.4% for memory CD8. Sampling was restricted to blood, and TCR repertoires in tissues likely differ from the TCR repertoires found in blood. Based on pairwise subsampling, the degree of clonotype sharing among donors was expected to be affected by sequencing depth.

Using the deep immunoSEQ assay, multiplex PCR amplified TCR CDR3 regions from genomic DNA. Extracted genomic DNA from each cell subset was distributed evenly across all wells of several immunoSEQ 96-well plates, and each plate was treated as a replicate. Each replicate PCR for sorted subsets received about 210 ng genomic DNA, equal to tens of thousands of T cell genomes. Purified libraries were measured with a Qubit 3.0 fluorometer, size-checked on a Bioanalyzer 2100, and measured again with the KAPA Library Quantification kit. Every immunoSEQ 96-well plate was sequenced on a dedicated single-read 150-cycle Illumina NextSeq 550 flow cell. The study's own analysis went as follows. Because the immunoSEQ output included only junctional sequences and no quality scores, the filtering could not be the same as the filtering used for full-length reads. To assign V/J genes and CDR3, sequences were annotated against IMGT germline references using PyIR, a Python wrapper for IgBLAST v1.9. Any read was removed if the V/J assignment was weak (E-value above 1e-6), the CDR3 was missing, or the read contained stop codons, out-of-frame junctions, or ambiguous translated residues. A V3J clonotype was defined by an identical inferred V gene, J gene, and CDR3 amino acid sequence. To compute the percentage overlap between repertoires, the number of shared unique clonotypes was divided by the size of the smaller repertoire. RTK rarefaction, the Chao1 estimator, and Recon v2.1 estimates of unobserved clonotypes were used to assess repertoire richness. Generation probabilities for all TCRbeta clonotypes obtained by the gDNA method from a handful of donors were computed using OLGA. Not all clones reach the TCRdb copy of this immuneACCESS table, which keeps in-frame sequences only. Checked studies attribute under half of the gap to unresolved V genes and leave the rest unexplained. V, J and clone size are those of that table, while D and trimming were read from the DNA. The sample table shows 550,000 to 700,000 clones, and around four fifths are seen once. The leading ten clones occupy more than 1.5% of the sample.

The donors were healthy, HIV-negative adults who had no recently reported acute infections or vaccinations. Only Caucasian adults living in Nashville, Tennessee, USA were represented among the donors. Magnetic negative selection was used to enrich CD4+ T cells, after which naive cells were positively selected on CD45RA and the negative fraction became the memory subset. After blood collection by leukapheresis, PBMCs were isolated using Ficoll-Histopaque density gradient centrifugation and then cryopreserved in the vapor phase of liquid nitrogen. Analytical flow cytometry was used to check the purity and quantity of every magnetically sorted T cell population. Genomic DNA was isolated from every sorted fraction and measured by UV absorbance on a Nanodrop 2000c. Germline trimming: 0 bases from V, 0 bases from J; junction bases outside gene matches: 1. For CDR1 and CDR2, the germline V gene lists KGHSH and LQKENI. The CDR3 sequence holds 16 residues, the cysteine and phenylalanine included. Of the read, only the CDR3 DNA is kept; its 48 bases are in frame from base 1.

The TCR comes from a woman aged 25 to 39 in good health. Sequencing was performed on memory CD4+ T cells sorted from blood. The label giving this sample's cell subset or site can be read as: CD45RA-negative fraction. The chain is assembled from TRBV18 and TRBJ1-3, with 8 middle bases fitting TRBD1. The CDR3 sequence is CASSPPGTGSGNTIYF. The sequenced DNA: TGTGCCAGCTCACCACCCGGGACAGGCTCTGGAAACACCATATATTTT.